These 32 T cell receptor beta chains were sequenced from one sample in a study of T cells after yellow fever vaccination. MiXCR, run by TCRdb on the 5' RACE reads, gives a single entry per CDR3 protein. The table has around 30,000 distinct CDR3 sequences, over 9.5% seen once. Material: PBMCs, either bulk or a sorted T-cell subset (CD4+, CD8+, memory, or dextramer-sorted; not recorded which), obtained around 15 days after the first yellow fever vaccination. Receptors were obtained from a young man who received the YFV17D yellow fever vaccine.

This clonotype has ten or more counts. This chain links TRBV19 with TRBJ2-2, with 10 bases aligning to TRBD2. The CDR3 runs to 16 residues. The V gene's germline CDR1 is LNHDA and CDR2 SQIVND (reference sequence). Trimming at V came to 8 bases and at J to 5 bases, leaving 11 bases not matched to a gene. The CDR3 coding sequence is TGTGCCAGTCGGCTAGCGGGGGTCACGGAGACCGGGGAGCTGTTTTTT. This encodes CASRLAGVTETGELFF.

This clonotype appeared many times. CDR3 coding DNA: TGCAGTGAGGCCCCCGCTAGCGGAACAGATACGCAGTATTTT. The encoded protein is CSEAPASGTDTQYF. J is TRBJ2-3 and V is TRBV20-1, with 7 bases identical to TRBD2. J gave up 3 bases and V 7 bases, and 10 bases lay outside the gene matches. The CDR3 is 14 amino acids. Germline values: CDR1 DFQATT, CDR2 SNEGSKA (reference sequence).

This rearrangement joins TRBV20-1 to TRBJ1-4; 7 nucleotides align to TRBD1. Germline lookup yields CDR1 DFQATT and CDR2 SNEGSKA (reference sequence). Trimming cost V 0 bases and J 10 bases; bases outside gene matches: 14. CDR3 size: 16 residues. As DNA, the CDR3 is TGCAGTGCTAGAGATGGAGGGGACAGCGAGCTGGGAAAACTGTTTTTT. Residues: CSARDGGDSELGKLFF.

This clonotype came up many times. The chain carries TRBV6-5 and TRBJ2-7, with 13 bases matching TRBD2. V shed 6 bases and J 3 bases; nucleotides not matched to a gene: 5. CDR3 length: 15 amino acids. Germline V lookup: CDR1 MNHEY, CDR2 SVGAGI. The CDR3 bases are TGTGCCAGCAGAATGGGACTAGCGGGAATCTACGAGCAGTACGTC. Residues: CASRMGLAGIYEQYV.

As for this clonotype: A much larger clone lies a single base off, so this may be a read error. This chain links TRBV20-1 with TRBJ1-1; a possible D gene is TRBD1 (5 bases). Trimming took off 3 bases at V and 1 base at J, with 12 bases between the two ends. The germline V gene has CDR1 DFQATT and CDR2 SNEGSKA (reference sequence). This CDR3 has 14 amino acids. The CDR3 DNA reads TGCAGTGCTAGGACCGGGACTAGGAACACTGAAGCTTTCTTT. This encodes CSARTGTRNTEAFF.

This clonotype was seen ten or more times. This chain connects TRBV2 to TRBJ2-1, with TRBD1 identical over 7 bases. The CDR3 is 15 amino acids. V lost 1 base and J lost 6; bases outside the gene matches: 6. Germline V CDR1 and CDR2: SNHLY, FYNNEI. In DNA form, the CDR3 reads TGTGCCAGCAGTGAAGAGTGGGCAGGGGGCAATGAGCAGTTCTTC. Translated, it gives CASSEEWAGGNEQFF.

This clonotype was seen repeatedly, ten times or more. The chain uses TRBV6-6 and TRBJ2-3; D not resolved. V was pared by 6 bases and J by 0 bases, with 13 bases between. The CDR3 is 15 residues long. Germline assignment: CDR1 MNHNY and CDR2 SVGAGI (reference sequence). The CDR3 loop reads CASRGSLWSTDTQYF. CDR3 nucleotide sequence: TGTGCCAGCAGGGGGTCCCTCTGGAGCACAGATACGCAGTATTTT.

This clonotype was seen ten or more times. The CDR3 reads CASSLTAADTEAFF. The CDR3 DNA sequence: TGTGCCAGCAGCCTCACGGCGGCGGACACTGAAGCTTTCTTT. The chain has TRBV7-2 and TRBJ1-1; D unclear. The ends were cut back, 5 bases at V and 3 bases at J, with 13 bases in the middle. Germline values: CDR1 SGHTA, CDR2 FQGNSA. The CDR3 totals 14 residues. Filled out from reference TRBV7-2 and TRBJ1-1, the complete variable domain reads GAGVSQSPSNKVTEKGKDVELRCDPISGHTALYWYRQSLGQGLEFLIYFQGNSAPDKSGLPSDRFSAERTGGSVSTLTIQRTQQEDSAVYLCASSLTAADTEAFFGQGTRLTVV.

At least ten counts were recorded for this clonotype. The chain has TRBV20-1 and TRBJ2-2; 8 bases map to TRBD1. Germline CDR1 DFQATT, CDR2 SNEGSKA (reference sequence). V lost 5 bases and J lost 6; bases outside the gene matches: 8. This CDR3 contains 14 residues. Written as DNA, the CDR3 is TGCAGTGCTCCAGAGGGCAGGGGGCCCGGGGAGCTGTTTTTT. Its protein product is CSAPEGRGPGELFF.

This clonotype was recorded many times. The V and J genes are TRBV7-2 and TRBJ2-3, with TRBD2 matching 9 bases. The ends lost 5 bases at V and 4 bases at J; junction bases unmatched: 7. The CDR3 loop spans 15 amino acids. The germline CDR1 and CDR2 sequences are SGHTA and FQGNSA. DNA of the CDR3: TGTGCCAGCAGCGAGAGCGGGGGGCGTCCAGATACGCAGTATTTT. This codes for CASSESGGRPDTQYF. Filled out from reference TRBV7-2 and TRBJ2-3, the complete variable domain reads GAGVSQSPSNKVTEKGKDVELRCDPISGHTALYWYRQSLGQGLEFLIYFQGNSAPDKSGLPSDRFSAERTGGSVSTLTIQRTQQEDSAVYLCASSESGGRPDTQYFGPGTRLTVL.

This clonotype was detected many times. The chain couples TRBV2 to TRBJ1-6, with D possibly matching TRBD1 (6 bases). V was clipped by 3 bases and J by 5 bases, with 11 bases between them. Germline V gene sequence: CDR1 SNHLY, CDR2 FYNNEI. CDR3 length: 15 residues. The CDR3 sequence: CASSEQGQHNSPLHF. The CDR3 DNA reads TGTGCCAGCAGTGAGCAAGGACAGCATAATTCACCCCTCCACTTT.

The sample holds a few counts of this clonotype. The chain recombines TRBV27 with TRBJ2-5, with 7 nucleotides matching TRBD1. V shed 1 base and J 5 bases; nucleotides not matched to a gene: 4. This CDR3 is 14 amino acids long. Germline V gives CDR1 MNHEY, CDR2 SMNVEV (reference sequence). This CDR3 is CASSLWLGQETQYF. CDR3 in DNA: TGTGCCAGCAGTTTATGGTTGGGACAGGAGACCCAGTACTTC.

This clonotype was seen many times. This chain links TRBV7-2 with TRBJ2-7; D is possibly TRBD1 (5 bases). Trimming took 2 bases from V and 13 from J, leaving 12 bases between them. The germline V gene encodes CDR1 SGHTA and CDR2 FQGNSA. CDR3 size: 11 residues. The CDR3 sequence is CASSLMGPSYF. CDR3 nucleotide sequence: TGTGCCAGCAGCTTAATGGGGCCGAGTTACTTC.

This clonotype was picked up many times. CDR3: CASSPLRTNTEAFF. DNA for the CDR3: TGTGCCAGCAGCCCATTGAGGACTAACACTGAAGCTTTCTTT. J is TRBJ1-1 and V is TRBV5-6; D gene ambiguous. The ends were cut back, 4 bases at V and 2 bases at J, with 12 bases in the middle. The CDR3 covers 14 residues. Germline CDR1 is SGHDT and CDR2 is YYEEEE.

At least ten counts were recorded for this clonotype. V is TRBV5-1 and J is TRBJ1-1, with TRBD1 as a possible D gene (6 bases). The germline V gene has CDR1 SGHRS and CDR2 YFSETQ. This CDR3 is 15 amino acids long. V shed 1 base and J shed 6 bases, with 16 bases lying between them. The CDR3 nucleotides are TGCGCCAGCAGCTTGAGTAACCGACAGGCGTCTGAAGCTTTCTTT. This codes for CASSLSNRQASEAFF. Full variable domain (rest looked up from reference TRBV5-1 and TRBJ1-1): KAGVTQTPRYLIKTRGQQVTLSCSPISGHRSVSWYQQTPGQGLQFLFEYFSETQRNKGNFPGRFSGRQFSNSRSEMNVSTLELGDSALYLCASSLSNRQASEAFFGQGTRLTVV.

The sample holds many counts of this clonotype. The V call is TRBV20-1, the J call TRBJ2-7; tentatively, D is TRBD1 (6 bases). Germline V lookup: CDR1 DFQATT, CDR2 SNEGSKA (reference sequence). Trimming took off 1 base at V and 7 bases at J, with 17 bases between the two ends. CDR3 length: 14 residues. The CDR3 DNA sequence: TGCAGTGCTAGAGCCGGGACAAACCACGGGGAGCAGTACGTC. It yields the protein CSARAGTNHGEQYV.

This clonotype showed up many times. V and J are TRBV11-2 and TRBJ2-1, with D uncertain. The CDR3 is 13 residues long. From germline, CDR1 is SGHAT and CDR2 FQNNGV. Trimming pared 0 bases from V and 9 bases from J, leaving 9 bases between. This CDR3 is CASSLDLMGEQFF. The CDR3 nucleotides read TGTGCCAGCAGCTTAGATCTTATGGGTGAGCAGTTCTTC. The variable domain in full, with the rest retrieved from reference TRBV11-2 and TRBJ2-1, is EAGVAQSPRYKIIEKRQSVAFWCNPISGHATLYWYQQILGQGPKLLIQFQNNGVVDDSQLPKDRFSAERLKGVDSTLKIQPAKLEDSAVYLCASSLDLMGEQFFGPGTRLTVL.

This clonotype was counted many times. CDR3 residues: CSAKGTSGGYNEQFF. As DNA, the CDR3 is TGCAGTGCTAAAGGGACTAGCGGGGGATACAATGAGCAGTTCTTC. The chain joins TRBV20-1 to TRBJ2-1; the match to TRBD2 covers 14 bases. V shed 4 bases, J shed 4 bases, and the junction held 3 bases outside the gene matches. This CDR3 has 15 residues. Germline V gene lookup returns CDR1 DFQATT and CDR2 SNEGSKA (reference sequence).

This clonotype was counted many times. CDR3 region: CASSRTGGGTNEKLFF. CDR3 DNA sequence: TGTGCCAGCAGCCGCACAGGAGGGGGAACTAATGAAAAACTGTTTTTT. The chain links TRBV14 to TRBJ1-4; possibly TRBD1 for D (6 bases). This CDR3 has 16 amino acids. V lost 4 bases to trimming and J lost 1 base, with 13 bases between them. The germline CDR1 and CDR2 sequences are SGHDN and FVKESK.

This clonotype occurred many times. The chain combines TRBV24-1 with TRBJ2-2; possible D gene TRBD1, 5 bases. The CDR3 extends over 15 amino acids. Trimming stripped 2 bases from V and 7 bases from J, with 13 bases between. CDR1 and CDR2 (germline): KGHDR, SFDVKD. CDR3 DNA: TGTGCCACCAGTGATTCCGGACATTGGGACGGGGAGCTGTTTTTT. Its translation is CATSDSGHWDGELFF.

This clonotype was seen many times. The DNA for the CDR3 is TGTGCCACCAGTGACTACGGACAGAGGCAGTTCTTC. It specifies CATSDYGQRQFF. The chain links TRBV24-1 to TRBJ2-1; D may be TRBD1 (6 bases). CDR3 length: 12 amino acids. V lost 4 bases and J 12 bases, leaving 12 bases between the germline ends. Per germline, CDR1 KGHDR and CDR2 SFDVKD.

Concerning this clonotype itself: Given a much more abundant clone one base away, this may be a read error. V and J are TRBV30 and TRBJ2-3; D uncertain. Germline V lookup: CDR1 GTSNPN, CDR2 SVGIG (reference sequence). The CDR3 has 15 residues. Trimming took off 0 bases at V and 1 base at J, with 11 bases between the two ends. In DNA form, the CDR3 reads TGTGCCTGGAGTGTATCTGGCGGTCGCACAGATACGCAGTATTTT. This translates into CAWSVSGGRTDTQYF.

This clonotype was seen at least ten times. The chain couples TRBV27 to TRBJ1-1; tentatively, D is TRBD1 (6 bases). V lost 5 bases and J 0 bases, leaving 19 bases between the germline ends. The CDR3 contains 17 residues. CDR1 is MNHEY, CDR2 SMNVEV, per germline (reference sequence). CDR3 in amino acids: CASSRVGGRGVNTEAFF. CDR3 DNA sequence: TGTGCCAGCAGTCGTGTGGGGGGCCGGGGGGTGAACACTGAAGCTTTCTTT.

This clonotype was recorded many times. V gene TRBV5-8 combines with J gene TRBJ2-7; tentative D call: TRBD1 (5 bases). Germline lookup yields CDR1 SGHTS and CDR2 YDEGEE. CDR3 length: 12 amino acids. Trimming stripped 3 bases from V and 3 bases from J, with 7 bases between. CDR3 amino acids: CASSYDSYEQYV. The DNA of the CDR3 is TGTGCCAGCAGCTACGACAGCTACGAGCAGTACGTC.

This clonotype was seen at least ten times. The chain has TRBV7-8 and TRBJ1-2; TRBD1 matches at 7 bases. CDR1 is SGHVS, CDR2 FQNEAQ, per germline. The CDR3 runs to 15 residues. Germline trimming cut 5 bases from V and 8 bases from J; bases unmatched to any gene: 14. For the CDR3, the DNA is TGTGCCAGCAGCACCGGGACAGAGATCTATGGCGGCTACACCTTC. It specifies CASSTGTEIYGGYTF.

This clonotype was counted ten times or more. The rearrangement links TRBV12-3 or TRBV12-4 to TRBJ1-2; 9 nucleotides align to TRBD1. V shed 5 bases, J shed 4 bases, and the junction held 2 bases outside the gene matches. The CDR3 contains 13 residues. The CDR3, as DNA: TGTGCCAGCAGTAGGGGACAGGGCTATGGCTACACCTTC. Translation gives CASSRGQGYGYTF.

Many counts were recorded for this clonotype. V is TRBV5-1 and J is TRBJ1-2; 11 positions match TRBD1. There are 13 residues in the CDR3. V lost 5 bases and J lost 8; bases outside the gene matches: 5. Per the germline V gene, CDR1 is SGHRS and CDR2 is YFSETQ. This chain's CDR3 is CASRDRGREGYTF. CDR3 nucleotide sequence: TGCGCCAGCAGGGACAGGGGGCGCGAAGGCTACACCTTC.

This clonotype was seen a handful of times. CDR3 loop: CASSLGYSGVADTQYF. DNA for the CDR3: TGTGCCAGCAGCTTGGGGTATTCCGGGGTGGCGGATACGCAGTATTTT. The V and J genes are TRBV5-8 and TRBJ2-3; D possibly corresponds to TRBD2 (5 bases). The CDR3 length is 16 residues. Trimming shortened V by 0 bases and J by 6 bases, and 17 bases separated the two germline ends. Germline CDR1 reads SGHTS; CDR2 reads YDEGEE.

This clonotype was seen repeatedly, ten times or more. The rearrangement links TRBV11-1 to TRBJ2-4; 11 bases agree with TRBD2. This CDR3 spans 18 amino acids. Per the germline V gene, CDR1 is SGHAT and CDR2 is FQDESV (reference sequence). The trim removed 1 base at V and 1 base at J, leaving 6 bases unmatched. The CDR3 protein is CASSLVPSSGGAKNIQYF. The CDR3 coding sequence is TGTGCCAGCAGCTTAGTGCCCTCTAGCGGGGGGGCCAAAAACATTCAGTACTTC.

At least ten counts were recorded for this clonotype. The chain carries TRBV6-1 and TRBJ2-1; TRBD2 matches at 7 bases. The CDR3 spans 14 residues. Losses at the gene ends were 6 bases for V and 7 bases for J; bases not matched to a gene: 9. The germline CDR1 and CDR2 sequences are MNHNS and SASEGT. Here the CDR3 DNA reads TGTGCCAGCAGGGGGACCGGGACTAAAAATGAGCAGTTCTTC. It codes for CASRGTGTKNEQFF.

There are many counts of this clonotype. V and J are TRBV24-1 and TRBJ2-3; D perhaps matches TRBD2 (5 bases). This CDR3 region has 14 residues. The germline V gene encodes CDR1 KGHDR and CDR2 SFDVKD. Trimming removed 6 bases at V and 4 bases at J, with 13 bases between. The CDR3 reads CATSTSGESDTQYF. DNA of the CDR3: TGTGCCACCAGTACCTCCGGGGAGTCAGATACGCAGTATTTT.

Comments on this clonotype: Since a much larger clone is just one base distant, this may be a read error. The chain links TRBV9 to TRBJ2-5; perhaps TRBD1 as D (5 bases). CDR1 is SGDLS and CDR2 is YYNGEE in the germline V gene. V was pared by 0 bases and J by 5 bases, with 14 bases between. The CDR3 extends over 15 amino acids. For the CDR3, the DNA is TGTGCCAGCAGCGTAGACGTAGCTTCAGGGGAGACCCAGTACTTC. This encodes CASSVDVASGETQYF.